The 4 T cell receptor beta chains in this list originate from one sample, sequenced in a study of control samples from healthy donors and cancer patients. Here immunoSEQ multiplex PCR was the method, and the copy in TCRdb shows in-frame clones only, minus some. Altogether 20,000 to 30,000 clones are present, under 95% being singletons, with the ten largest covering 13%. Sequencing was done on a sample of PBMCs. The origin of the receptors is a man in his forties or fifties with lung cancer.

The chain is built from TRBV4-3 and TRBJ2-3; no definite D call. Germline-derived CDR1 and CDR2 are LGHNA and YSLEER. The CDR3 runs to 15 residues. V lost 0 bases and J 3 bases, leaving 10 bases between the germline ends. The CDR3 nucleotides are TGCGCCAGCAGCCAAGATATCCGGACGACAGATACGCAGTATTTT. This translates into CASSQDIRTTDTQYF.

This clone was recorded only once. The chain is built from TRBV7-8 and TRBJ1-5; D not certain. Trimming took 1 base from V and 4 from J, leaving 8 bases between them. CDR1 and CDR2 (germline): SGHVS, FQNEAQ. The CDR3 covers 14 residues. The CDR3 loop reads CASSLVLGNQPQHF. In DNA form, the CDR3 reads TGTGCCAGCAGCTTAGTGCTGGGTAATCAGCCCCAGCATTTT.

V gene TRBV5-1 combines with J gene TRBJ2-2; 7 bases are a match to TRBD1. CDR1 and CDR2 from the germline V gene are SGHRS and YFSETQ. The CDR3 length is 20 residues. V lost 4 bases, J lost 6 bases, and 24 bases stayed unmatched. The CDR3 region has the DNA TGCGCCAGCAGCACAAGCCGGGGACAGACAATTTCGAAGGGCGCCGGGGAGCTGTTTTTT. It codes for CASSTSRGQTISKGAGELFF.

The chain joins TRBV7-3 to TRBJ1-1; D remains unclear. The germline V and J ends were trimmed by 6 bases and 3 bases, with 11 bases remaining between them. This CDR3 is 13 amino acids long. CDR1 is SGHTA, CDR2 FQGTGA, per germline. This CDR3 is CASSPQEDTEAFF. CDR3 nucleotide sequence: TGTGCCAGCAGTCCCCAGGAGGACACTGAAGCTTTCTTT.